This T cell receptor beta chain was sequenced in a study of technical replicates of blood from several donors. CDR1 is SNHLY and CDR2 is FYNNEI in the germline V gene. The J segment lost 7 bases and the V segment lost 6 bases, leaving 7 bases of the junction unmatched. The CDR3 runs 14 residues. Data came from immunoSEQ multiplex PCR; TCRdb stores just in-frame clones and leaves some out. Among tens of thousands of clones listed, around 83% were seen once. The rearrangement links TRBV2 to TRBJ1-3, with TRBD1 matching 9 bases. The sequence was collected from a human donor in good health. Some clones in this sample may be carry-over from other donors' samples. Sequenced: PBMCs. In nucleotides, the CDR3 is TGTGCCAGCAGGGGACAGGGCGATTTGAACACCATATATTTT. Translation: CASRGQGDLNTIYF.